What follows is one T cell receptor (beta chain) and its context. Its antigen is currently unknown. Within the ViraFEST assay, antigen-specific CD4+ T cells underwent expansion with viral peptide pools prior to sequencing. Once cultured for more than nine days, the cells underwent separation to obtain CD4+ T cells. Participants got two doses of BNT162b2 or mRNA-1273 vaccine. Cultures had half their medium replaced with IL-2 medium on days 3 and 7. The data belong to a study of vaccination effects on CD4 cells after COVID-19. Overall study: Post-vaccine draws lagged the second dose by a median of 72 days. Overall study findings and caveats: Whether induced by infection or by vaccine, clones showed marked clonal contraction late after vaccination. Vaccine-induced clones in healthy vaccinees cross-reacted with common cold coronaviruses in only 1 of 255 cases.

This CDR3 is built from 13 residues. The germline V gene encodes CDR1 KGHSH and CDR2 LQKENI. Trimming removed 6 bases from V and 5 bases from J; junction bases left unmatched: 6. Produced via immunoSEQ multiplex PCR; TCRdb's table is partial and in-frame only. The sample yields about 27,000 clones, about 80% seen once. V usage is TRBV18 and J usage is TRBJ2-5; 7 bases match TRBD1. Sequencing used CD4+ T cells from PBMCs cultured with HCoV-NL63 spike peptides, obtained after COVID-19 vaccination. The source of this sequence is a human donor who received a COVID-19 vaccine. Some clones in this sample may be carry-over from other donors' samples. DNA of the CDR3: TGTGCCAGCTCGAACAGGGGCAGGGAGACCCAGTACTTC. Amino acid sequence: CASSNRGRETQYF.